The sequence of this TCR beta chain was determined in a study of T cells expressing NK-cell markers. Background on the study: Repertoires of TCR beta were obtained from T cells sorted as CD3+CD56+NKG2C+, CD3+CD56+NKG2C- and CD3+CD56-NKG2C+. Seropositivity for HCMV was found in most of the eight sequenced donors, with one seronegative. Study outcomes and limitations: For a few donors, these clonotypes were likewise the leading ones in the CD3+CD56-NKG2C+ fraction.

Comments on this clonotype: Its matching antigen is unknown.

The CDR3 length is 14 residues. TCRdb re-called the 5' RACE reads, yielding one record per CDR3 amino acid sequence without DNA. The repertoire table contains roughly 150,000 distinct CDR3 sequences. The V and J genes are TRBV12-3 or TRBV12-4 and TRBJ1-1. The sequence came from a man aged 18 to 69 in good health. Sequenced sample: blood T cells: a sorted CD56 or NKG2C T cell subset, CD4+ or CD8+ T cells, or bulk PBMC T cells (not recorded which). CDR3 sequence: CATLTPREDTEAFF.